These 21 T cell receptor beta chains came from one sample sequenced in a study of blood T cell repertoires in COVID-19. The data were produced by immunoSEQ multiplex PCR, yet TCRdb's version contains in-frame clones alone and is incomplete. This sample yields approximately 90,000 clones, of which around 89% are seen a single time; 0.47% belongs to the top ten. Sample: peripheral blood. These receptors all come from a man aged 60 to 69 with acute or convalescent COVID-19.

This chain joins TRBV24-1 and TRBJ1-2; D is uncertain. This CDR3 has 13 residues. Germline V CDR1 and CDR2: KGHDR, SFDVKD. Between the trimmed V and J ends, which lost 5 bases and 1 base, there was a span of 7 bases. The CDR3 sequence is CATSGGFNYGYTF. The CDR3 DNA follows: TGTGCCACCAGTGGAGGGTTTAACTATGGCTACACCTTC.

This clone occurred a few times. The rearrangement joins TRBV29-1 to TRBJ1-1; possibly TRBD1 for D (6 bases). Trimming left V 7 bases short and J 3 bases short, with 18 bases between. The CDR3 is 14 residues long. Germline V CDR1 and CDR2: SQVTM, ANQGSEA. The CDR3 region has the DNA TGCAGCGCGGGCCAAGGACAGCTTTACACTGAAGCTTTCTTT. Its protein product is CSAGQGQLYTEAFF.

This chain joins TRBV3-1 (or the pseudogene TRBV3-2) and TRBJ2-4; D is unclear. Germline V CDR1 and CDR2: LGHDT, YNNKEL (reference sequence). Trimming left V 5 bases short and J 9 bases short, with 17 bases between. The CDR3 has 14 amino acids. The CDR3 here is CASSNQLVVGIQYF. The CDR3 nucleotides are TGTGCCAGCAGCAATCAACTGGTAGTCGGCATTCAGTACTTC.

This chain links TRBV15 with TRBJ1-1; TRBD1 matches at 9 bases. The CDR3 sequence is 13 residues long. J gave up 9 bases and V 5 bases, and 7 bases lay outside the gene matches. Germline loops: CDR1 LNHNV, CDR2 YYDKDF (reference sequence). The CDR3 here is CATSVRTGAQAFF. For the CDR3, the DNA is TGTGCCACCAGCGTTCGGACAGGGGCCCAAGCTTTCTTT.

V usage is TRBV11-2 and J usage is TRBJ1-6; no firm D call. The V gene lost 0 bases and the J gene lost 0 bases, with 9 bases spanning the gap. The CDR3 totals 17 residues. Per the germline V gene, CDR1 is SGHAT and CDR2 is FQNNGV. The chain's CDR3 is CASSLDERSSYNSPLHF. In DNA form, the CDR3 reads TGTGCCAGCAGCTTAGATGAGAGGAGCTCCTATAATTCACCCCTCCACTTT.

The V gene is TRBV10-1, the J gene TRBJ1-1; 10 nucleotides agree with TRBD1. This CDR3 has 13 amino acids. Looked up from germline, CDR1 is WNHNN and CDR2 is SYGVQD (reference sequence). With 0 bases clipped from V and 10 bases from J, the junction kept 2 bases outside the gene matches. CDR3 nucleotides: TGCGCCAGCAGTGAGTCGGGGACAGGGGCAGCTTTCTTT. Translating gives CASSESGTGAAFF.

The chain combines TRBV20-1 with TRBJ2-5, with D perhaps TRBD2 (5 bases). The germline CDR1 and CDR2 sequences are DFQATT and SNEGSKA (reference sequence). The CDR3 loop spans 10 amino acids. The V and J ends lost 5 bases and 7 bases respectively, with 8 bases between them. For the CDR3, the DNA is TGCAGTGCTGCCAGCGGGACCCAGTACTTC. Protein product: CSAASGTQYF.

J is TRBJ1-3 and V is TRBV3-1 (or the pseudogene TRBV3-2); 8 nucleotides line up with TRBD1. Germline CDR1 LGHDT, CDR2 YNNKEL (reference sequence). V lost 4 bases, J lost 4 bases, and 3 bases stayed unmatched. The CDR3 totals 14 residues. CDR3: CASSRRTGGNTIYF. In nucleotides, the CDR3 is TGTGCCAGCAGCCGACGGACAGGGGGAAACACCATATATTTT.

As for this clone: The sample carries other DNA sequences with the same CDR3. V usage is TRBV9 and J usage is TRBJ2-7, with a possible D match to TRBD1 (6 bases). Germline CDR1 SGDLS, CDR2 YYNGEE. V was cut by 0 bases and J by 2 bases, with 9 bases left in between. The CDR3 covers 14 residues. CDR3 nucleotide sequence: TGTGCCAGCAGCGTAGGGACAGACCCCTACGAGCAGTACTTC. This codes for CASSVGTDPYEQYF.

The chain combines TRBV4-2 with TRBJ1-2; D is uncertain. The V and J ends lost 1 base and 11 bases respectively, with 14 bases between them. This CDR3 comprises 13 residues. Germline lookup yields CDR1 LGHNA and CDR2 YNFKEQ. The CDR3 region is CASSQVQEDSYTF. For the CDR3, the DNA is TGTGCCAGCAGCCAAGTTCAGGAGGACTCTTACACCTTC.

The rearrangement links TRBV29-1 to TRBJ2-3; 9 nucleotides match TRBD2. The trim removed 3 bases at V and 4 bases at J, leaving 5 bases unmatched. Per the germline V gene, CDR1 is SQVTM and CDR2 is ANQGSEA. The length of the CDR3 is 14 residues. CDR3 DNA sequence: TGCAGCGTTGAGTCTAGCGGGACTCCAGATACGCAGTATTTT. Protein product: CSVESSGTPDTQYF.

V gene TRBV6-5 combines with J gene TRBJ1-5, with D perhaps matching TRBD1 (5 bases). The CDR3 spans 14 residues. The V and J ends lost 6 bases and 4 bases respectively, with 13 bases between them. Germline values: CDR1 MNHEY, CDR2 SVGAGI. The CDR3: CASRADRDNQPQHF. The CDR3 DNA reads TGTGCCAGCAGAGCAGACAGAGATAATCAGCCCCAGCATTTT.

The chain links TRBV19 to TRBJ2-2; D might be TRBD2 (5 bases). Germline assignment: CDR1 LNHDA and CDR2 SQIVND (reference sequence). This CDR3 is 14 amino acids long. Trimming removed 7 bases at V and 0 bases at J, with 9 bases between. The CDR3 DNA sequence: TGTGCCAGTACTCCGGGGTCGAACACCGGGGAGCTGTTTTTT. Translation gives CASTPGSNTGELFF.

This clone was counted a few times. The CDR3 loop is CASSVIEGRVGTQYF. CDR3 DNA sequence: TGTGCCAGCAGCGTTATTGAGGGCCGGGTCGGTACGCAGTATTTT. This chain connects TRBV9 to TRBJ2-3; D is possibly TRBD2 (5 bases). Germline V gene data show CDR1 as SGDLS and CDR2 as YYNGEE. V was trimmed by 2 bases and J by 8 bases, leaving 18 bases between them. This CDR3 contains 15 residues.

The chain combines TRBV19 with TRBJ1-5; D is possibly TRBD1 (5 bases). The CDR3 covers 15 residues. Trimming took off 4 bases at V and 9 bases at J, with 19 bases between the two ends. Germline V gives CDR1 LNHDA, CDR2 SQIVND (reference sequence). In DNA form, the CDR3 reads TGTGCCAGTAGTAGGGGGGACGACCTAGGAGGGCCCCAGCATTTT. Amino acid sequence: CASSRGDDLGGPQHF.

CDR3 sequence reads: CATSDLLPSGANVLTF. DNA of the CDR3: TGTGCCACCAGTGATTTACTGCCCTCTGGGGCCAACGTCCTGACTTTC. The chain links TRBV24-1 to TRBJ2-6; D uncertain. With 1 base removed from V and 0 bases from J, the gap between germline ends came to 6 bases. Germline assignment: CDR1 KGHDR and CDR2 SFDVKD. The CDR3 is 16 amino acids.

V and J are TRBV5-1 and TRBJ2-2; tentatively, D is TRBD1 (6 bases). The germline V gene has CDR1 SGHRS and CDR2 YFSETQ. Trimming left V 0 bases short and J 5 bases short, with 11 bases between. The CDR3 is 15 residues long. This CDR3 is CASSLAPGETGELFF. DNA of the CDR3: TGCGCCAGCAGCTTGGCACCAGGGGAAACCGGGGAGCTGTTTTTT.

The genes are TRBV5-1 and TRBJ2-5; perhaps TRBD1 as D (7 bases). This CDR3 region has 15 residues. The germline V gene has CDR1 SGHRS and CDR2 YFSETQ. V dropped 4 bases and J dropped 0 bases, with 13 bases sitting between them. In DNA form, the CDR3 reads TGCGCCAGCAGCGGGGGGACAGCTTACCAAGAGACCCAGTACTTC. Its protein is CASSGGTAYQETQYF.

The chain links TRBV10-1 to TRBJ1-3; no firm D call. Trimming removed 5 bases from V and 2 bases from J, with 7 bases in between. CDR3 length: 13 amino acids. Germline V gene data show CDR1 as WNHNN and CDR2 as SYGVQD (reference sequence). DNA of the CDR3: TGCGCCAGCAGTAGCGGAGCTGGAAACACCATATATTTT. Translated: CASSSGAGNTIYF.

The chain carries TRBV10-3 and TRBJ2-7, with D perhaps TRBD2 (6 bases). V lost 4 bases, J lost 2 bases, and 12 bases lay in between. Germline V gene sequence: CDR1 ENHRY, CDR2 SYGVKD. This CDR3 region has 14 residues. The CDR3 bases are TGTGCCATCAGTGGGGGGGAGAACCCCTACGAGCAGTACTTC. This gives the protein CAISGGENPYEQYF.

The chain joins TRBV18 to TRBJ2-6; the match to TRBD1 covers 7 bases. Unmatched junction bases numbered 16, after V lost 5 bases and J lost 0 bases. The CDR3 runs 20 residues. Germline V gives CDR1 KGHSH, CDR2 LQKENI. CDR3 in DNA: TGTGCCAGCTCATTTTTGAGCCGGGACAGCAGCAACTCTGGGGCCAACGTCCTGACTTTC. Translating it yields CASSFLSRDSSNSGANVLTF.